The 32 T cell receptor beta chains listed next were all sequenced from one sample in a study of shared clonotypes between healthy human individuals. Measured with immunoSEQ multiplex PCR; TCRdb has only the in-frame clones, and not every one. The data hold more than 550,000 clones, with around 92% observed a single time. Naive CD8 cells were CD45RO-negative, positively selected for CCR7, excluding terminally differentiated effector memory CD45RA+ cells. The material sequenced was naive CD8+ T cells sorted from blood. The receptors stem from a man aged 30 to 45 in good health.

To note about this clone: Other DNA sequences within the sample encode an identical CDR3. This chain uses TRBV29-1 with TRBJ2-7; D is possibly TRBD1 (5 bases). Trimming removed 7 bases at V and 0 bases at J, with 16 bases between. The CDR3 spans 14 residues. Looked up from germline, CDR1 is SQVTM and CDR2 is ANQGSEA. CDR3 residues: CSALTTESSYEQYF. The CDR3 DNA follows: TGCAGCGCCTTGACGACAGAAAGCTCCTACGAGCAGTACTTC.

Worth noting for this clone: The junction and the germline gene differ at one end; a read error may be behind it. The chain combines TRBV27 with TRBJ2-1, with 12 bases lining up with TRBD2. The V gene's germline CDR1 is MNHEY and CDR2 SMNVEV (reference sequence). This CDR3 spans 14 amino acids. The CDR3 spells CASGRTSGNWAWIF. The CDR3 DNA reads TGTGCCAGCGGTAGGACTAGCGGGAACTGGGCATGGATCTTC.

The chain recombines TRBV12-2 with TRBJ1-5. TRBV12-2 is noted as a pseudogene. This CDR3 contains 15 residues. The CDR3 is CASRTLDRRNQPQHF. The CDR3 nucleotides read TGTGCAAGTCGCACCCTAGACCGACGAAATCAGCCCCAGCATTTT.

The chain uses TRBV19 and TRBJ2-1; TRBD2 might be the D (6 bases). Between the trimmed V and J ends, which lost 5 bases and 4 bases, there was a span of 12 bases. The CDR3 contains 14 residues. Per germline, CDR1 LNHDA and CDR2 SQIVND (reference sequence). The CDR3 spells CASSVGGGYNEQFF. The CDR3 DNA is TGTGCCAGTAGTGTGGGGGGAGGATACAATGAGCAGTTCTTC.

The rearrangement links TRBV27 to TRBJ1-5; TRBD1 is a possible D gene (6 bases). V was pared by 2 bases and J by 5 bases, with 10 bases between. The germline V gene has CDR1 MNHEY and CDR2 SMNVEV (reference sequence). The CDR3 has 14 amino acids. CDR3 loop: CASSLMSGDQPQHF. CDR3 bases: TGTGCCAGCAGTTTAATGTCAGGGGATCAGCCCCAGCATTTT.

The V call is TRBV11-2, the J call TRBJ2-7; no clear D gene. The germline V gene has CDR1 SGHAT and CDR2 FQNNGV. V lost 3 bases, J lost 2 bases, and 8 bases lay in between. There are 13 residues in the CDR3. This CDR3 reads CASSFKRTYEQYF. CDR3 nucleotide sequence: TGTGCCAGCAGCTTTAAAAGGACCTACGAGCAGTACTTC.

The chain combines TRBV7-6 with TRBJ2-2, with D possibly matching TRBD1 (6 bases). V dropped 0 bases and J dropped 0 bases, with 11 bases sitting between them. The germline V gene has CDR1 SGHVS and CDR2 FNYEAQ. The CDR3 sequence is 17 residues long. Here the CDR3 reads CASSLAQGTTNTGELFF. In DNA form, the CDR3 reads TGTGCCAGCAGCTTAGCGCAAGGGACAACGAACACCGGGGAGCTGTTTTTT.

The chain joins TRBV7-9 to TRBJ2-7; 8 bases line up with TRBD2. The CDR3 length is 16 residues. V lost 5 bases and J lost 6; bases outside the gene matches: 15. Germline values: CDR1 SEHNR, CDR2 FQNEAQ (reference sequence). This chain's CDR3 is CASSHLSGAPLAEQYF. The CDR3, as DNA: TGTGCCAGCAGCCACCTTAGCGGGGCCCCACTCGCCGAGCAGTACTTC. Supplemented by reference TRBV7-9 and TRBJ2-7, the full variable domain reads DTGVSQNPRHKITKRGQNVTFRCDPISEHNRLYWYRQTLGQGPEFLTYFQNEAQLEKSRLLSDRFSAERPKGSFSTLEIQRTEQGDSAMYLCASSHLSGAPLAEQYFGPGTRLTVT.

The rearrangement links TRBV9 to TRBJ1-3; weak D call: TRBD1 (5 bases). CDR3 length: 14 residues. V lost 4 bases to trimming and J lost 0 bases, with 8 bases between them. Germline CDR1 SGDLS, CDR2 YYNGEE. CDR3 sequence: CASSTGHSGNTIYF. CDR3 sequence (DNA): TGTGCCAGCAGCACAGGACACTCTGGAAACACCATATATTTT.

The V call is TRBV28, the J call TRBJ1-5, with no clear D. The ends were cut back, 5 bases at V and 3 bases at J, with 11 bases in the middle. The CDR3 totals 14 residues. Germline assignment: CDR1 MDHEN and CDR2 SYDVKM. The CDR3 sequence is CASSHDGYNQPQHF. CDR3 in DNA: TGTGCCAGCAGTCACGACGGATACAATCAGCCCCAGCATTTT.

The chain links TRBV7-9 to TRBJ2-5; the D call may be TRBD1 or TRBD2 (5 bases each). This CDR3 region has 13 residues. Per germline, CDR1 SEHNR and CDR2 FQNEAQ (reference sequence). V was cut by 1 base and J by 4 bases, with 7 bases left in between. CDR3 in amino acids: CASSLDGAETQYF. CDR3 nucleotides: TGTGCCAGCAGCTTAGACGGGGCAGAGACCCAGTACTTC.

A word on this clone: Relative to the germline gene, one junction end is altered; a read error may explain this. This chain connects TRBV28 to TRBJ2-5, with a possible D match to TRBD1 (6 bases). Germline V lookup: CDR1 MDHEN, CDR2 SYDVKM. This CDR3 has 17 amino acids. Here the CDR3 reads CASTPSAYRDHQGTQYF. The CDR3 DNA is TGTGCCAGCACCCCTTCCGCGTACAGGGACCACCAAGGGACCCAGTACTTC.

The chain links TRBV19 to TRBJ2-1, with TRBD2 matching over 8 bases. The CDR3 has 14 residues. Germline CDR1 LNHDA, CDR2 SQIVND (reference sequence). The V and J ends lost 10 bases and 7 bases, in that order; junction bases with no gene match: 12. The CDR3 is CATSPSLAGNEQFF. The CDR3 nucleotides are TGTGCCACCTCGCCCTCTCTAGCGGGTAATGAGCAGTTCTTC.

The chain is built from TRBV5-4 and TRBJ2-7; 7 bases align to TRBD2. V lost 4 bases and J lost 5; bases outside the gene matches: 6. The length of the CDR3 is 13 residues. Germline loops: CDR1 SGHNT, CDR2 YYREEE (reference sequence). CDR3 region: CASSPWTSNEQYF. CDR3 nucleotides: TGTGCCAGCAGCCCCTGGACTAGTAACGAGCAGTACTTC.

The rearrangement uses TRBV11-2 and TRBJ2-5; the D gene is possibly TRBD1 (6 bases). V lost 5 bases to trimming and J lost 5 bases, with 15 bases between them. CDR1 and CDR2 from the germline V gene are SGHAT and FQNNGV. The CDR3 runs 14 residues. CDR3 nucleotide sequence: TGTGCCAGCAGCCAGGGGTGGGAGCGGGAGACCCAGTACTTC. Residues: CASSQGWERETQYF.

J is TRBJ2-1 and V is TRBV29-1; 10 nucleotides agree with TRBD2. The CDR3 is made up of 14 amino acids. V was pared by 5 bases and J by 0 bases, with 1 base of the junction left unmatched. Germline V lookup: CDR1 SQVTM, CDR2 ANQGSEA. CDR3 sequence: CSVLAGVSYNEQFF. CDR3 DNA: TGCAGCGTTCTAGCGGGAGTCTCCTACAATGAGCAGTTCTTC.

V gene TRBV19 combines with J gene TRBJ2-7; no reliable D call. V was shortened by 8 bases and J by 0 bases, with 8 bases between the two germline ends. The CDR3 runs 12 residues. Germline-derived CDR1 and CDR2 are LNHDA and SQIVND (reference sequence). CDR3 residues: CASGSSSYEQYF. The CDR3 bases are TGTGCCAGTGGATCCAGCTCCTACGAGCAGTACTTC. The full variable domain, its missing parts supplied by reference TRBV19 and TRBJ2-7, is DGGITQSPKYLFRKEGQNVTLSCEQNLNHDAMYWYRQDPGQGLRLIYYSQIVNDFQKGDIAEGYSVSREKKESFPLTVTSAQKNPTAFYLCASGSSSYEQYFGPGTRLTVT.

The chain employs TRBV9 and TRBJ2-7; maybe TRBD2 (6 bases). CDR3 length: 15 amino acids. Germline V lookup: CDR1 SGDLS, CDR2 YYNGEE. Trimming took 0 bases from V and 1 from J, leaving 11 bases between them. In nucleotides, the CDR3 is TGTGCCAGCAGCGTAGAAACGGGAGTGTCCTACGAGCAGTACTTC. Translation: CASSVETGVSYEQYF.

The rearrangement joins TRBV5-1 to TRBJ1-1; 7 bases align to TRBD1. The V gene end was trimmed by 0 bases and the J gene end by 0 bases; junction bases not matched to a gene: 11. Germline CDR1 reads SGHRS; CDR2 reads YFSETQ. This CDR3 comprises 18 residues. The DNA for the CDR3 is TGCGCCAGCAGCTTGGCATTGGGGCGACAGGGCCTGAACACTGAAGCTTTCTTT. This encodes CASSLALGRQGLNTEAFF.

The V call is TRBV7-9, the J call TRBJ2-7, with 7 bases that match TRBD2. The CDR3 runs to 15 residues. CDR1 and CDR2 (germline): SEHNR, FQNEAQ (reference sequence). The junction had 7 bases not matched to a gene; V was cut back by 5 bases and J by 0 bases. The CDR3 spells CASSHRSSGSYEQYF. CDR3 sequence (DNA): TGTGCCAGCAGCCATCGCTCTAGCGGCTCCTACGAGCAGTACTTC.

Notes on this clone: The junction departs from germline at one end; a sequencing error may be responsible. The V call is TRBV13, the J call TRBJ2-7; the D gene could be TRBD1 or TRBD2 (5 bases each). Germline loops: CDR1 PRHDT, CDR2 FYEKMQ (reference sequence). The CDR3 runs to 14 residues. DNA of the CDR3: TGTGCCAGCAGCTTATCCGGGGCACTGGGAACCGGGTCCTTC. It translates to CASSLSGALGTGSF.

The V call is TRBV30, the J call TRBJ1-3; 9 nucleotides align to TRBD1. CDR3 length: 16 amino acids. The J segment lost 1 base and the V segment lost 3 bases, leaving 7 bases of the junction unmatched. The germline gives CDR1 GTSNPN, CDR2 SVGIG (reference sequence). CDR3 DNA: TGTGCCTGGAGGGAACAGGGGGCCCTATCTGGAAACACCATATATTTT. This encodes CAWREQGALSGNTIYF.

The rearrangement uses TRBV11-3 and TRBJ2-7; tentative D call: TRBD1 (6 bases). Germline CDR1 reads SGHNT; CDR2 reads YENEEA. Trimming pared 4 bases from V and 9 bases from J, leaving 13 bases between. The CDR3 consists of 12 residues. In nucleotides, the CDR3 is TGTGCCAGCAGCTCTACAGGGTTGCGGCAGTACTTC. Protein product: CASSSTGLRQYF.

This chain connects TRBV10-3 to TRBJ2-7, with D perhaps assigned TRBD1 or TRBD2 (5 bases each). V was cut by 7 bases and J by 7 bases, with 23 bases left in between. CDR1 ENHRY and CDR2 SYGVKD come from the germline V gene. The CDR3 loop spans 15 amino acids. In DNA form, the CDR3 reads TGTGCCATCACCAGACAGAACCTCGGGGTGGGGGAGCAGTACTTC. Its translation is CAITRQNLGVGEQYF.

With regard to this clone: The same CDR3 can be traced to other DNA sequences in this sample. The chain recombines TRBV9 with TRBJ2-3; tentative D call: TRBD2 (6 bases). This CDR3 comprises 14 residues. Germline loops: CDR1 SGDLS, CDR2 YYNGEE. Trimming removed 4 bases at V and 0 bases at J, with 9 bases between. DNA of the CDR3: TGTGCCAGCAGCTTTAGCGGTAGCACAGATACGCAGTATTTT. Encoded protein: CASSFSGSTDTQYF.

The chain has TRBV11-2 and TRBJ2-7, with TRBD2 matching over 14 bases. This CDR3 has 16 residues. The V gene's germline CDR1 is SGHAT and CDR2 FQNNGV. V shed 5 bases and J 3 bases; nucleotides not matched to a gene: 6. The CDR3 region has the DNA TGTGCCAGCAGCCCCCGACTAGCGGGAGGGTTCTACGAGCAGTACTTC. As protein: CASSPRLAGGFYEQYF. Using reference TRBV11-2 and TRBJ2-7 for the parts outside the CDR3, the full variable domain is EAGVAQSPRYKIIEKRQSVAFWCNPISGHATLYWYQQILGQGPKLLIQFQNNGVVDDSQLPKDRFSAERLKGVDSTLKIQPAKLEDSAVYLCASSPRLAGGFYEQYFGPGTRLTVT.

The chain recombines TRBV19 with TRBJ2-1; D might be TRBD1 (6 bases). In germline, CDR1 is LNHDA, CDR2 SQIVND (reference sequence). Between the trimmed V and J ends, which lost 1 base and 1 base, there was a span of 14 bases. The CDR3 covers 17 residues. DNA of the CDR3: TGTGCCAGTAGTATAGGCAGACAGGAGGATTCCTACAATGAGCAGTTCTTC. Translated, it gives CASSIGRQEDSYNEQFF.

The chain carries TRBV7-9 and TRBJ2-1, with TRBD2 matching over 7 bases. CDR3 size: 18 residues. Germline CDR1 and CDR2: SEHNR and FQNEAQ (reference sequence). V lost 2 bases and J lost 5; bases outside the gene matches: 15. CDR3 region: CASSLTRLFGTTNNEQFF. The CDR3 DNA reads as TGTGCCAGCAGCTTAACCAGACTGTTTGGGACTACCAACAATGAGCAGTTCTTC.

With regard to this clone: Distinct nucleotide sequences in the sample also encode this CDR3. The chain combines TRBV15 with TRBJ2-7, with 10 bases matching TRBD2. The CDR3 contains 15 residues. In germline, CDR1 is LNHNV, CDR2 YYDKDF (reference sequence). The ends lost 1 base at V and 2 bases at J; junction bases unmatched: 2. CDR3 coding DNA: TGTGCCACCAGCAGAGGGACTAGCGGTACCTACGAGCAGTACTTC. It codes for CATSRGTSGTYEQYF.

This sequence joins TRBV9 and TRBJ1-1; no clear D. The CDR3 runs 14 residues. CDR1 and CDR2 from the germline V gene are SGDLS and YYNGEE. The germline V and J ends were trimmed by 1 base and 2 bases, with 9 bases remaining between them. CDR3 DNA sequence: TGTGCCAGCAGCGTATGGGGAACCAACACTGAAGCTTTCTTT. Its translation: CASSVWGTNTEAFF. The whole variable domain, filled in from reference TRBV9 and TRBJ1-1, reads DSGVTQTPKHLITATGQRVTLRCSPRSGDLSVYWYQQSLDQGLQFLIQYYNGEERAKGNILERFSAQQFPDLHSELNLSSLELGDSALYFCASSVWGTNTEAFFGQGTRLTVV.

As DNA, the CDR3 is TGTGCCAGCAGCCAAGTCGCCGGCGCCTACGAGCAGTACTTC. Amino acids: CASSQVAGAYEQYF. The chain has TRBV14 and TRBJ2-7, with D unclear. Germline V gives CDR1 SGHDN, CDR2 FVKESK. Trimming stripped 1 base from V and 2 bases from J, with 9 bases between. The CDR3 sequence is 14 residues long. Supplemented by reference TRBV14 and TRBJ2-7, the full variable domain reads EAGVTQFPSHSVIEKGQTVTLRCDPISGHDNLYWYRRVMGKEIKFLLHFVKESKQDESGMPNNRFLAERTGGTYSTLKVQPAELEDSGVYFCASSQVAGAYEQYFGPGTRLTVT.

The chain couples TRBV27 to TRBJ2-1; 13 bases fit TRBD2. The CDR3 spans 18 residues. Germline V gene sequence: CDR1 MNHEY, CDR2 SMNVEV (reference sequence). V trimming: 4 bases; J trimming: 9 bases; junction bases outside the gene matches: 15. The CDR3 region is CASSSQLGTSGMYGEQFF. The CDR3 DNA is TGTGCCAGCAGTTCTCAATTAGGGACTAGCGGGATGTATGGTGAGCAGTTCTTC.